Following are 22 T cell receptor beta chains from one sample sequenced in a study of human T cells and chemical hapten exposure. The time point is: patch test 3, about 24 weeks after DPC sensitization. Treatment indicated: therapeutic diphenylcyclopropenone sensitization with weekly scalp DPC. TCRdb recomputed calls from the RACE reads with MiXCR, one row per CDR3 protein. Found here are more than 80,000 distinct CDR3 sequences, more than 10% of them singletons; the top ten hold 3% to 4%. Sample: whole blood, taken in connection with sensitization to the hapten diphenylcyclopropenone (DPC). The source is a woman aged 45-59 years with alopecia areata. Some clones in this sample may be carry-over from other donors' samples.

This clonotype came up a few times. This rearrangement joins TRBV5-1 to TRBJ2-1; TRBD2 aligns across 11 bases. V lost 10 bases, J lost 5 bases, and 8 bases stayed unmatched. The CDR3 length is 14 residues. Per germline, CDR1 SGHRS and CDR2 YFSETQ. This CDR3 is CACTTTSGNNEQFF. The CDR3 nucleotides read TGCGCCTGCACTACGACTAGCGGGAACAATGAGCAGTTCTTC.

V is TRBV28 and J is TRBJ2-6; unclear D gene. CDR3 size: 17 residues. The germline V gene encodes CDR1 MDHEN and CDR2 SYDVKM. V shed 3 bases and J shed 0 bases, with 12 bases lying between them. CDR3 DNA sequence: TGTGCCAGCAGTTTGGGCTCCCCTGGCTCTGGGGCCAACGTCCTGACTTTC. Translation gives CASSLGSPGSGANVLTF.

The chain uses TRBV4-1 and TRBJ2-3; perhaps TRBD2 as D (5 bases). The CDR3 is made up of 16 amino acids. Germline V gene data show CDR1 as MGHRA and CDR2 as YSYEKL. With 0 bases removed from V and 0 bases from J, the gap between germline ends came to 10 bases. This CDR3 reads CASSQEVAWSTDTQYF. The CDR3 nucleotides are TGCGCCAGCAGCCAAGAGGTAGCGTGGAGCACAGATACGCAGTATTTT.

This clonotype showed up many times. This sequence joins TRBV20-1 and TRBJ1-1, with D possibly matching TRBD1 (6 bases). Per the germline V gene, CDR1 is DFQATT and CDR2 is SNEGSKA (reference sequence). The CDR3 is made up of 12 amino acids. V was trimmed by 6 bases and J by 5 bases, leaving 13 bases between them. The CDR3 DNA reads as TGCAGTGCCCCTGTAGGGGGTACTGAAGCTTTCTTT. It specifies CSAPVGGTEAFF.

This clonotype was counted at least ten times. The CDR3 nucleotides are TGTGCCAGCAGCCTGGGGGGGCGCGAGCAGTACTTC. The encoded protein is CASSLGGREQYF. The chain carries TRBV28 and TRBJ2-7; tentative D call: TRBD2 (7 bases). The germline V and J ends were trimmed by 6 bases and 6 bases, with 12 bases remaining between them. The CDR3 has 12 amino acids. Germline V gene sequence: CDR1 MDHEN, CDR2 SYDVKM. Based on the CDR3 plus reference TRBV28 and TRBJ2-7, the full variable domain is DVKVTQSSRYLVKRTGEKVFLECVQDMDHENMFWYRQDPGLGLRLIYFSYDVKMKEKGDIPEGYSVSREKKERFSLILESASTNQTSMYLCASSLGGREQYFGPGTRLTVT.

This clonotype was seen more than once but under ten times. The chain is built from TRBV15 and TRBJ2-1, with TRBD2 matching over 7 bases. Germline values: CDR1 LNHNV, CDR2 YYDKDF (reference sequence). The length of the CDR3 is 16 residues. J lost 1 base, V lost 1 base, and 4 bases had no gene match. The CDR3 loop is CATSRVSGLSYNEQFF. In DNA, the CDR3 is TGTGCCACCAGCAGAGTTAGCGGGTTGTCCTACAATGAGCAGTTCTTC.

Ten or more counts support this clonotype. The chain employs TRBV3-1 and TRBJ2-5; TRBD1 agrees at 8 bases. V lost 4 bases and J lost 12; bases outside the gene matches: 4. The germline CDR1 and CDR2 sequences are LGHDT and YNNKEL (reference sequence). This CDR3 contains 11 residues. The CDR3 sequence is CASSRQGSKYF. In nucleotides, the CDR3 is TGTGCCAGCAGCCGACAGGGGTCAAAGTACTTC.

The rearrangement uses TRBV28 and TRBJ1-6, with a weak D call TRBD1 (6 bases). Germline assignment: CDR1 MDHEN and CDR2 SYDVKM. V was clipped by 4 bases and J by 6 bases, with 13 bases between them. The CDR3 is made up of 15 amino acids. The CDR3: CASSSVGQSNSPLHF. CDR3 DNA: TGTGCCAGCAGTTCCGTAGGACAGAGTAATTCACCCCTCCACTTT.

The genes are TRBV5-1 and TRBJ2-5; 13 nucleotides align to TRBD2. V lost 4 bases, J lost 5 bases, and 11 bases stayed unmatched. From germline, CDR1 is SGHRS and CDR2 YFSETQ. The CDR3 spans 17 residues. CDR3 in DNA: TGCGCCAGCAGCCCGACCCAGGGACTAGCGGGAAGCGAGACCCAGTACTTC. This translates into CASSPTQGLAGSETQYF.

This clonotype came up many times. This sequence joins TRBV29-1 and TRBJ1-3, with D perhaps matching TRBD1 (6 bases). Germline CDR1 SQVTM, CDR2 ANQGSEA. Trimming stripped 3 bases from V and 2 bases from J, with 8 bases between. The CDR3 has 13 amino acids. CDR3 residues: CSVDRQAGNTIYF. As DNA, the CDR3 is TGCAGCGTTGACAGACAGGCTGGAAACACCATATATTTT.

This clonotype was counted a few times. The genes are TRBV19 and TRBJ2-2; TRBD1 matches 7 bases. The V gene's germline CDR1 is LNHDA and CDR2 SQIVND (reference sequence). V shed 6 bases, J shed 7 bases, and the junction held 8 bases outside the gene matches. This CDR3 contains 14 residues. CDR3 region: CASRTGVEVGELFF. The CDR3 DNA follows: TGTGCCAGTAGAACAGGGGTGGAGGTCGGGGAGCTGTTTTTT. The full variable domain, with the rest looked up from reference TRBV19 and TRBJ2-2, is DGGITQSPKYLFRKEGQNVTLSCEQNLNHDAMYWYRQDPGQGLRLIYYSQIVNDFQKGDIAEGYSVSREKKESFPLTVTSAQKNPTAFYLCASRTGVEVGELFFGEGSRLTVL.

The J gene is TRBJ2-3, the V gene TRBV6-2 or TRBV6-3; TRBD1 might be the D (6 bases). V was pared by 7 bases and J by 4 bases, with 15 bases between. Looked up from germline, CDR1 is MNHEY and CDR2 is SVGEGT. The CDR3 is 14 residues long. For the CDR3, the DNA is TGTGCCAGCAAGGACAGTCGGGCTGCAGATACGCAGTATTTT. Translation gives CASKDSRAADTQYF.

Ten or more counts support this clonotype. V and J are TRBV9 and TRBJ2-7, with 8 bases identical to TRBD2. CDR1 is SGDLS, CDR2 YYNGEE, per germline. This CDR3 is built from 15 residues. V shed 3 bases, J shed 4 bases, and the junction held 9 bases outside the gene matches. The CDR3 is CASSASQAGVYEQYF. The CDR3 nucleotides read TGTGCCAGCAGCGCCTCCCAAGCGGGAGTTTACGAGCAGTACTTC. The whole variable domain, remainder taken from reference TRBV9 and TRBJ2-7, is DSGVTQTPKHLITATGQRVTLRCSPRSGDLSVYWYQQSLDQGLQFLIQYYNGEERAKGNILERFSAQQFPDLHSELNLSSLELGDSALYFCASSASQAGVYEQYFGPGTRLTVT.

This clonotype was seen ten or more times. This chain links TRBV12-3 or TRBV12-4 with TRBJ1-5; no firm D call. V was pared by 1 base and J by 6 bases, with 13 bases between. CDR3 length equals 15 residues. For the CDR3, the DNA is TGTGCCAGCAGTTTAGGGGAGGGAGGGAGTCAGCCCCAGCATTTT. It codes for CASSLGEGGSQPQHF.

The V call is TRBV6-6, the J call TRBJ1-1; 8 bases are shared with TRBD1. The CDR3 runs 13 residues. Germline CDR1 reads MNHNY; CDR2 reads SVGAGI (reference sequence). Trimming at V came to 2 bases and at J to 4 bases, leaving 0 bases not matched to a gene. CDR3 sequence (DNA): TGTGCCAGCAGTTACGACAGGGGCACTGAAGCTTTCTTT. This sequence encodes CASSYDRGTEAFF.

This clonotype was counted ten times or more. This chain connects TRBV29-1 to TRBJ2-2, with D maybe TRBD1 (5 bases). Trimming took 3 bases from V and 0 from J, leaving 8 bases between them. Per the germline V gene, CDR1 is SQVTM and CDR2 is ANQGSEA. The CDR3 sequence is 14 residues long. The CDR3 region has the DNA TGCAGCGTTGACAAAGGGGCGAACACCGGGGAGCTGTTTTTT. Protein product: CSVDKGANTGELFF.

This rearrangement joins TRBV24-1 to TRBJ2-2; the D gene is possibly TRBD1 (6 bases). This CDR3 has 14 amino acids. Germline values: CDR1 KGHDR, CDR2 SFDVKD. V was shortened by 10 bases and J by 2 bases, with 13 bases between the two germline ends. CDR3 sequence reads: CATTPGQNTGELFF. The CDR3, as DNA: TGTGCCACTACTCCGGGACAAAACACCGGGGAGCTGTTTTTT.

This clonotype was seen repeatedly, ten times or more. J is TRBJ2-3 and V is TRBV28; no definite D call. Germline lookup yields CDR1 MDHEN and CDR2 SYDVKM. The CDR3 contains 12 residues. The germline V and J ends were trimmed by 2 bases and 7 bases, with 7 bases remaining between them. The CDR3 is CASSLVWNTQYF. The DNA of the CDR3 is TGTGCCAGCAGTTTAGTTTGGAATACGCAGTATTTT. Complete variable domain (other parts from reference TRBV28 and TRBJ2-3): DVKVTQSSRYLVKRTGEKVFLECVQDMDHENMFWYRQDPGLGLRLIYFSYDVKMKEKGDIPEGYSVSREKKERFSLILESASTNQTSMYLCASSLVWNTQYFGPGTRLTVL.

This clonotype was recorded at least ten times. J is TRBJ1-5 and V is TRBV28, with 7 bases identical to TRBD1. There are 16 residues in the CDR3. Germline CDR1 MDHEN, CDR2 SYDVKM. V shed 3 bases and J 4 bases; nucleotides not matched to a gene: 9. The CDR3 reads CASSFLTGTANQPQHF. The CDR3 DNA sequence: TGTGCCAGCAGTTTCCTTACCGGGACAGCAAATCAGCCCCAGCATTTT.

This clonotype was picked up many times. The genes are TRBV18 and TRBJ1-1, with TRBD1 identical over 7 bases. Germline loops: CDR1 KGHSH, CDR2 LQKENI. V lost 4 bases, J lost 1 base, and 3 bases stayed unmatched. This CDR3 region has 14 residues. CDR3 amino acids: CASSRQGANTEAFF. The DNA for the CDR3 is TGTGCCAGCTCACGACAGGGTGCGAACACTGAAGCTTTCTTT. The full variable domain, with the rest looked up from reference TRBV18 and TRBJ1-1, is NAGVMQNPRHLVRRRGQEARLRCSPMKGHSHVYWYRQLPEEGLKFMVYLQKENIIDESGMPKERFSAEFPKEGPSILRIQQVVRGDSAAYFCASSRQGANTEAFFGQGTRLTVV.

A note on this clonotype: At one end, the junction sequence differs from germline, possibly due to a read error. J is TRBJ2-4 and V is TRBV19; TRBD1 might be the D (5 bases). Germline values: CDR1 LNHDA, CDR2 SQIVND (reference sequence). This CDR3 contains 14 residues. The CDR3 region has the DNA TGTGCCCGTAGAAAAGGGGCTGCCAAAAACATTCAGTACTTC. The encoded protein is CARRKGAAKNIQYF. Supplemented by reference TRBV19 and TRBJ2-4, the full variable domain reads DGGITQSPKYLFRKEGQNVTLSCEQNLNHDAMYWYRQDPGQGLRLIYYSQIVNDFQKGDIAEGYSVSREKKESFPLTVTSAQKNPTAFYLCARRKGAAKNIQYFGAGTRLSVL.

This clonotype was found many times. The gene calls are TRBV11-2 and TRBJ2-7; D possibly corresponds to TRBD1 (6 bases). From germline, CDR1 is SGHAT and CDR2 FQNNGV. The germline V and J ends were trimmed by 4 bases and 1 base, with 8 bases remaining between them. The CDR3 runs to 13 residues. The CDR3 spells CASSSGTSYEQYF. The DNA of the CDR3 is TGTGCCAGCAGCTCTGGGACATCCTACGAGCAGTACTTC. Using reference TRBV11-2 and TRBJ2-7 for the parts outside the CDR3, the full variable domain is EAGVAQSPRYKIIEKRQSVAFWCNPISGHATLYWYQQILGQGPKLLIQFQNNGVVDDSQLPKDRFSAERLKGVDSTLKIQPAKLEDSAVYLCASSSGTSYEQYFGPGTRLTVT.